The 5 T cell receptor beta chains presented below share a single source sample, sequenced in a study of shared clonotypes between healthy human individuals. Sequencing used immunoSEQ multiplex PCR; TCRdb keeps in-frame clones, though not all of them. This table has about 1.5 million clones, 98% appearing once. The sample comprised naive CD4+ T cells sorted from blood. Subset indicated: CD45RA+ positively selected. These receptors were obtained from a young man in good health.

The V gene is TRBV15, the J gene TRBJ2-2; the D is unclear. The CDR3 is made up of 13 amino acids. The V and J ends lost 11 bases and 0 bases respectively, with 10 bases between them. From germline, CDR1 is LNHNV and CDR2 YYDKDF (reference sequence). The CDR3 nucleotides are TGTGCCCTGGGCCCCTCGAACACCGGGGAGCTGTTTTTT. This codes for CALGPSNTGELFF. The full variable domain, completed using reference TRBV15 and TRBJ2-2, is DAMVIQNPRYQVTQFGKPVTLSCSQTLNHNVMYWYQQKSSQAPKLLFHYYDKDFNNEADTPDNFQSRRPNTSFCFLDIRSPGLGDTAMYLCALGPSNTGELFFGEGSRLTVL.

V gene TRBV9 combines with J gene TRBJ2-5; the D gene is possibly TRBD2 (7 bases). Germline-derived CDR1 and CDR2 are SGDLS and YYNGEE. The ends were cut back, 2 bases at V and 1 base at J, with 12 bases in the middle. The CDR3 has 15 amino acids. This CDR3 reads CASSVSGTRQETQYF. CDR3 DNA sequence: TGTGCCAGCAGCGTGAGCGGGACACGCCAAGAGACCCAGTACTTC.

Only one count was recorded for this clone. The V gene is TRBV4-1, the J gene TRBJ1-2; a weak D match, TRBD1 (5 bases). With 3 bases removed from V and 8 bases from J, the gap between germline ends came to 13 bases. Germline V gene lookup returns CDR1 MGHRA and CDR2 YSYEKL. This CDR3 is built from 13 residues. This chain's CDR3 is CASSQGEGFGYTF. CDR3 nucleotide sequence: TGCGCCAGCAGCCAGGGGGAGGGGTTCGGCTACACCTTC.

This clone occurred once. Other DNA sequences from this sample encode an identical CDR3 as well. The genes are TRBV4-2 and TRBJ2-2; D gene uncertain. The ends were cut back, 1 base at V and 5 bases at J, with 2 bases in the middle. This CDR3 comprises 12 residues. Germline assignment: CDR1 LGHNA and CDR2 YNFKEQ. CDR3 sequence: CASSQVTGELFF. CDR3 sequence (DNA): TGTGCCAGCAGCCAAGTTACCGGGGAGCTGTTTTTT.

This CDR3 reads CASSPLSQQGNVMTQYF. DNA of the CDR3: TGTGCCAGCTCACCACTCTCGCAACAGGGAAACGTGATGACCCAGTACTTC. The chain employs TRBV18 and TRBJ2-5; weak D call: TRBD1 (6 bases). The germline V gene encodes CDR1 KGHSH and CDR2 LQKENI. The CDR3 loop spans 17 amino acids. Trimming cost V 1 base and J 7 bases, with 22 bases left between them.